This T cell receptor beta chain is drawn from a study of CD8 T cells in ankylosing spondylitis. From the 5' RACE reads, TCRdb called clonotypes with MiXCR, one entry per CDR3 protein. The sample shows 240,000 or so distinct CDR3 sequences, roughly 10% of them seen only once. This clonotype has at least ten counts. As yet, its antigen is unknown. Trimming took off 0 bases at V and 2 bases at J, with 13 bases between the two ends. CDR3 length equals 16 residues. The germline V gene encodes CDR1 LNHNV and CDR2 YYDKDF (reference sequence). Study observations and caveats: The study looked at matched synovial fluid samples from ankylosing spondylitis patients. Disease-linked clones were reported to be significantly enriched there.

This clonotype was obtained from a male donor with ankylosing spondylitis or in good health (not recorded which). Sample: blood, either unsorted or a sorted T cell fraction (not recorded which). The V gene is TRBV15, the J gene TRBJ2-5, with TRBD2 as a possible D gene (5 bases). The CDR3 here is CATSREAAGPQETQYF. Here the CDR3 DNA reads TGTGCCACCAGCAGAGAAGCTGCGGGCCCTCAAGAGACCCAGTACTTC.